This entry describes one T cell receptor beta chain. The antigen remains unidentified. The entry originates in a study of cytomegalovirus exposure and HLA in healthy donors. Whole-study results and caveats: Later work found most CMV-associated TCR beta chains apparently HLA-restricted. Exclusion applied to some V segments, including TRBV6-2 and TRBV6-3, as they were indistinguishable.

Trimming removed 3 bases at V and 0 bases at J, with 6 bases between. Germline assignment: CDR1 LNHDA and CDR2 SQIVND (reference sequence). The CDR3 is 13 residues long. PCR used 60 Vbeta primers and 13 Jbeta primers. Generated by immunoSEQ multiplex PCR, the TCRdb table keeps only in-frame clones and is missing some. The data contain a few hundred thousand clones, about four fifths of them singletons. This rearrangement joins TRBV19 to TRBJ2-7; a weak D match, TRBD1 (5 bases). Source material: PBMCs. The TCR sequence derives from a woman in her 40s in good health and CMV-seropositive. This CDR3 is CASSIRVSYEQYF. DNA for the CDR3: TGTGCCAGTAGTATCAGGGTCTCCTACGAGCAGTACTTC.